This T cell receptor (beta chain) was captured by sequencing in a study of OX40 agonist ivuxolimab in advanced cancers. Study-wide background: The patients received ivuxolimab by intravenous route every 2 weeks at 0.01 to 10 mg/kg. Study-level points and caveats: Dose levels from 0.1 to 3.0 mg/kg saw CD4+ and CD8+ blood T cells expand clonally by week 6.

As for this clone: The antigen is unknown.

V shed 0 bases and J 9 bases; nucleotides not matched to a gene: 6. The CDR3 is made up of 16 amino acids. CDR1 and CDR2 (germline): LGHNA, YSLEER. Sequencing used immunoSEQ multiplex PCR; TCRdb keeps in-frame clones, though not all of them. Counted here are about 55,000 clones, approximately 83% occurring once; the ten biggest clones make up approximately 11%. With autoimmune disease history or systemic immunosuppression, patients were excluded. The specimen was CD4+ or CD8+ T cells sorted from blood, collected in a trial of the OX40 agonist ivuxolimab. The chain links TRBV4-3 to TRBJ1-6; 9 positions agree with TRBD1. This receptor was obtained from an adult with an advanced solid tumor such as melanoma, head and neck, liver or kidney cancer. CDR3 bases: TGCGCCAGCAGCCAAGATCGGGGGACAGGGCGTTCACCCCTCCACTTT. It encodes CASSQDRGTGRSPLHF.